These T cell receptor beta chains were read from a single sample in a study of blood T cell repertoires in COVID-19. Assay used: immunoSEQ multiplex PCR; TCRdb lists only in-frame clones, some missing. This sample yields approximately 62,000 clones, of which approximately 90% are seen a single time; under 9.5% belongs to the top ten. Sequences were obtained from peripheral blood. Receptors originate from a human donor with active COVID-19. The donor label of this sample is uncertain. Each CDR3 is given with its conserved first and last residue. D genes are given only for firm matches. The size field is filled for only some rows; it gives once, few, many or a size class.

v_call	clone_size	d_call	j_call	cdr3_nt	cdr3_aa
TRBV25-1	-	TRBD1	TRBJ2-1	TGTGCCAGCAGTGACCCCGGGACAGCCAAGCCCAATGAGCAGTTCTTC	CASSDPGTAKPNEQFF
TRBV9	-	-	TRBJ1-1	TGTGCCAGCAGCGTAGCAGGGGTGAACACTGAAGCTTTCTTT	CASSVAGVNTEAFF
TRBV4-3	-	TRBD2	TRBJ2-5	TGCGCCAGCAGCCAGACGGGGGGGGCCACAGAGACCCAGTACTTC	CASSQTGGATETQYF
TRBV28	once	TRBD1	TRBJ1-4	TGTGCCAGCAGTTTAAGGTGGGGACAGGGGAAAGAAAAACTGTTTTTT	CASSLRWGQGKEKLFF
TRBV28	-	TRBD1	TRBJ2-7	TGTGCCAGCAGTTATCCCGGGGACAGGGCGCGCGAGCAGTACTTC	CASSYPGDRAREQYF
TRBV7-2	-	-	TRBJ1-3	TGTGCCAGCAGCTTGGACAGTGGAAACACCATATATTTT	CASSLDSGNTIYF
TRBV3-1/TRBV3-2	-	-	TRBJ1-6	TGTGCCAGCAGCCGCCCGACAGTGATCTCCTATAATTCACCCCTCCACTTT	CASSRPTVISYNSPLHF
TRBV6-2/TRBV6-3	-	TRBD1	TRBJ1-5	TGTGCCAGCAGCCGATATGGACAGGGCAACAATCAGCCCCAGCATTTT	CASSRYGQGNNQPQHF
TRBV4-3	-	-	TRBJ2-2	TGCGCCAGCAGACAGGGCTCGAACACCGGGGAGCTGTTTTTT	CASRQGSNTGELFF
TRBV12-3/TRBV12-4	-	TRBD2	TRBJ2-1	TGTGCCAGCAGTTTCGGGGGGGATGAGCAGTTCTTC	CASSFGGDEQFF
TRBV19	-	TRBD1	TRBJ1-2	TGTGCCAGTAGTATAGTAGGGACAGTGAACTATGGCTACACCTTC	CASSIVGTVNYGYTF
TRBV5-1	-	-	TRBJ2-7	TGCGCCAGCAGCCTCAACGACAGATCCTACGAGCAGTACTTC	CASSLNDRSYEQYF
TRBV4-2	-	TRBD1	TRBJ2-1	TGTGCCAGCAGCGGGACAGTCCTAGAGCAGTTCTTC	CASSGTVLEQFF
TRBV29-1	-	-	TRBJ2-1	TGCAGCGTTGAAGGGGAGCAAAGCTCCTACAATGAGCAGTTCTTC	CSVEGEQSSYNEQFF
TRBV6-5	-	TRBD1	TRBJ1-1	TGTGCCAGCAGGAACAGGGGGAACACTGAAGCTTTCTTT	CASRNRGNTEAFF
TRBV10-2	-	TRBD2	TRBJ2-1	TGCGCCAGCAGTGATAGACTAGCGGCCCTCCATGAGCAGTTCTTC	CASSDRLAALHEQFF
TRBV3-1/TRBV3-2	-	-	TRBJ2-7	TGTGCCAGCAGCCAGTCTACTAGGACCGAGCAGTACTTC	CASSQSTRTEQYF
TRBV28	-	-	TRBJ1-5	TGTGCCAGCAGTTTAGGGGGGGCTAGGCAGCCCCAGCATTTT	CASSLGGARQPQHF
TRBV10-1	-	TRBD1	TRBJ1-5	TGCGCCAGCAGTGACCATCAGGACAGGGCTAATCAGCCCCAGCATTTT	CASSDHQDRANQPQHF
TRBV5-4	-	TRBD2	TRBJ2-3	TGTGCCAGCAGCTTAGGTCCTAGCGGAGGTACAGATACGCAGTATTTT	CASSLGPSGGTDTQYF
TRBV7-3	-	-	TRBJ2-3	TGTGCCAGCAGCTTATCAACGGGAGCGGGAGATACGCAGTATTTT	CASSLSTGAGDTQYF
TRBV3-1/TRBV3-2	-	-	TRBJ2-1	TGTGCCAGCAGCCAAGATCTAGCCTACAATGAGCAGTTCTTC	CASSQDLAYNEQFF
TRBV4-3	once	-	TRBJ2-3	TGCGCCAGCAGCCAAGACGTGGCCACAGATACGCAGTATTTT	CASSQDVATDTQYF
TRBV6-5	-	TRBD1	TRBJ2-7	TGTGCCAGCAGCCAAATGGGACAGTTAGGCGACGAGCAGTACTTC	CASSQMGQLGDEQYF
TRBV4-2	-	TRBD2	TRBJ2-7	TGTGCCAGCAGCCAAGACGGCCGGGACGGGGGGGAGCAGTACTTC	CASSQDGRDGGEQYF
TRBV28	-	-	TRBJ2-2	TGTGCCAGCAGTTACAGGCACGCGAACACCGGGGAGCTGTTTTTT	CASSYRHANTGELFF
TRBV28	-	-	TRBJ1-5	TGTGCCAGCAGTTTGTGGGCAGGGTACCAGCCCCAGCATTTT	CASSLWAGYQPQHF
TRBV4-1	-	-	TRBJ2-7	TGCGCCAGCAGCCAACCCCCGCGGGGCACCCACGAGCAGTACTTC	CASSQPPRGTHEQYF
TRBV19	-	-	TRBJ1-1	TGTGCCAGTAGGCTCCGGGACACGAACACTGAAGCTTTCTTT	CASRLRDTNTEAFF
TRBV19	once	-	TRBJ1-4	TGTGCCAGCACCCTACAGGGAACAACTAATGAAAAACTGTTTTTT	CASTLQGTTNEKLFF
TRBV13	-	-	TRBJ2-1	TGTGCCAGCAGCTTTTTTGGGGGGGACATATACAATGAGCAGTTCTTC	CASSFFGGDIYNEQFF
TRBV11-2	-	-	TRBJ2-7	TGTGCCAGCCTCCCGCGGTCCTACGAGCAGTACTTC	CASLPRSYEQYF
TRBV9	-	TRBD1	TRBJ2-3	TGTGCCAGCCATCCAGGGGGCGGCGGCACAGATACGCAGTATTTT	CASHPGGGGTDTQYF
TRBV6-4	few	TRBD2	TRBJ2-3	TGTGCCAGCAGCCCACTAGCGGGTAGCACAGATACGCAGTATTTT	CASSPLAGSTDTQYF
TRBV6-2/TRBV6-3	-	-	TRBJ2-7	TGTGCCAGCAGTTATGGAGGGAACGAGCAGTACTTC	CASSYGGNEQYF
TRBV7-2	-	TRBD2	TRBJ2-3	TGTGCCAGCAGCAGTAGCGGGGTCAGCACAGATACGCAGTATTTT	CASSSSGVSTDTQYF
TRBV7-3	-	TRBD1	TRBJ2-3	TGTGCCAGCAGCTTAAGAGGACAGGGGGAGACGCAGTATTTT	CASSLRGQGETQYF
TRBV11-3	-	-	TRBJ2-3	TGTGCCAGCAGCTTGATCCCCTCTAACACAGATACGCAGTATTTT	CASSLIPSNTDTQYF
TRBV5-6	-	-	TRBJ2-5	TGTGCCAGCAGCCAAAAGAGGGCGGAGAGCCTCCCAGAGACCCAGTACTTC	CASSQKRAESLPETQYF
TRBV3-1/TRBV3-2	-	-	TRBJ1-1	TGTGCCAGCAGCCAAGGCACAGCTGAAGCTTTCTTT	CASSQGTAEAFF
TRBV19	-	-	TRBJ1-3	TGTGCCAGTAGTATAGACCCGGACAGCTTTGGAAACACCATATATTTT	CASSIDPDSFGNTIYF
TRBV5-6	-	TRBD1	TRBJ2-1	TGTGCCAGCAGCCGGACAGGGAGCTCCTACAATGAGCAGTTCTTC	CASSRTGSSYNEQFF
TRBV6-5	-	-	TRBJ2-3	TGTGCCAGCAGCCAGACACTTTCCAAGGATACGCAGTATTTT	CASSQTLSKDTQYF
TRBV2	-	-	TRBJ2-3	TGTGCCAGCAGTATCGGAAGGGGGTCCACAGATACGCAGTATTTT	CASSIGRGSTDTQYF
TRBV11-3	-	-	TRBJ2-5	TGTGCCAGCAGCTTAGGGGCCGGAGAGACCCAGTACTTC	CASSLGAGETQYF
TRBV4-2	once	-	TRBJ2-2	TGTGCCAGCAGCCAAGCGGCGAACACCGGGGAGCTGTTTTTT	CASSQAANTGELFF